The rows below give T cell receptor beta chains drawn from one sample of a study of T cells in Graves' hyperthyroidism and ophthalmopathy. TCRdb re-called the multiplex PCR reads with MiXCR, one entry per CDR3 protein. The sample has over 650,000 distinct CDR3 sequences, 45% seen once; the top ten hold about 7.7%. The sequenced sample was peripheral blood or thyroid tissue (not recorded which). Every receptor here comes from an adult man with Graves' disease, either hyperthyroidism or ophthalmopathy (not recorded which). The CDR3 runs from the conserved cysteine through the conserved F or W. Each record gives: clone size, D gene, J gene, V gene, CDR3 protein, CDR3 DNA. D genes are given only for firm matches. Size is omitted from some rows. Given values are once, few, many or a class for expanded clones.

NA NA TRBJ2-5 TRBV7-3 CASSEVRVGGQETQYF TGTGCCAGCAGTGAGGTTCGGGTGGGGGGCCAAGAGACCCAGTACTTC
NA TRBD1 TRBJ1-1 TRBV5-5 CASSPRTGFLNTEAFF TGTGCCAGCAGTCCCCGGACAGGCTTCCTGAACACTGAAGCTTTCTTT
many TRBD1 TRBJ1-2 TRBV10-3 CAIRDRSINYGYTF TGTGCCATCAGGGACAGGAGTATAAACTATGGCTACACCTTC
NA NA TRBJ2-7 TRBV29-1 CSVVGQRGEQYF TGCAGCGTTGTAGGACAGCGAGGCGAGCAGTACTTC
few NA TRBJ1-3 TRBV12-3/TRBV12-4 CASSLLGVHTIYF TGTGCCAGCAGCTTACTGGGAGTTCACACCATATATTTT
NA NA TRBJ1-1 TRBV29-1 CSSDSGGMNTEAFF TGCAGCAGTGACAGCGGCGGCATGAACACTGAAGCTTTCTTT
NA NA TRBJ1-5 TRBV4-1 CASSQGLGVAQPQHF TGCGCCAGCAGCCAGGGTCTAGGGGTCGCTCAGCCCCAGCATTTT
few NA TRBJ2-7 TRBV20-1 CSARDTAGSPYEQYF TGCAGTGCTAGAGATACGGCGGGCTCCCCCTACGAGCAGTACTTC
many NA TRBJ1-1 TRBV7-9 CASSLTGKTSTEAFF TGTGCCAGCAGCTTGACAGGCAAAACGTCCACTGAAGCTTTCTTT
NA NA TRBJ1-2 TRBV7-3 CASSPLLLNPPGGGYGYTF TGTGCCAGCAGCCCGCTGCTGTTGAATCCGCCCGGGGGAGGGTATGGCTACACCTTC